This TCR beta chain emerged from a study of control samples from healthy donors and cancer patients. Trimming left V 4 bases short and J 0 bases short, with 11 bases between. Germline V gives CDR1 SGHDT, CDR2 YYEEEE. The CDR3 loop spans 16 amino acids. The repertoire was sequenced with immunoSEQ multiplex PCR; TCRdb's copy has only in-frame clones and lacks some. The profile shows about 160,000 clones, about 93% of them singletons. The specimen sequenced was blood. The chain joins TRBV5-6 to TRBJ1-6; the D gene is possibly TRBD1 (5 bases). This clonotype was sampled from a woman aged 55-75 years in good health. The CDR3: CASSRDRYSYNSPLHF. DNA for the CDR3: TGTGCCAGCAGCCGGGACCGATACTCCTATAATTCACCCCTCCACTTT.